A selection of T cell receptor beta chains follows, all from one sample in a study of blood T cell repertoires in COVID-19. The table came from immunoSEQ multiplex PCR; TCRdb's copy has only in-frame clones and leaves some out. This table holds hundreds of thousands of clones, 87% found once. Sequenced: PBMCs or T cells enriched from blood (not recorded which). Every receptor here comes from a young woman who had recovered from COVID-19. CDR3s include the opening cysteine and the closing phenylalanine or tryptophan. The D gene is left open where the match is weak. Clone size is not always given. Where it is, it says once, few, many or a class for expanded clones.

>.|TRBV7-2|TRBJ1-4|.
CASSLDLTANEKLFF
TGTGCCAGCAGCTTAGATCTGACAGCCAATGAAAAACTGTTTTTT
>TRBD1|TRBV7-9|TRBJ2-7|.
CASRTTGLGEQYF
TGTGCCAGCAGGACGACAGGGTTGGGCGAGCAGTACTTC
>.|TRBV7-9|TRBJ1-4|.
CASSPGNRAGEKLFF
TGTGCCAGCAGCCCGGGGAACAGGGCTGGGGAAAAACTGTTTTTT
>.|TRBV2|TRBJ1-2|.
CASSYGAGDYGYTF
TGTGCCAGCAGTTATGGGGCAGGGGACTATGGCTACACCTTC
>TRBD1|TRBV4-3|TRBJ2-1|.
CASSLRTGRPNEQFF
TGCGCCAGCAGCCTCAGGACAGGGCGTCCCAATGAGCAGTTCTTC
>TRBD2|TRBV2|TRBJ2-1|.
CASSEPRTSGASLHYNEQFF
TGTGCCAGCAGTGAACCGCGGACTAGCGGGGCCAGTTTGCACTACAATGAGCAGTTCTTC
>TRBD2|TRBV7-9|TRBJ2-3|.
CASSLVAGGPADTQYF
TGTGCCAGCAGCTTAGTTGCGGGAGGGCCCGCAGATACGCAGTATTTT
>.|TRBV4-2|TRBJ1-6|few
CASSQEFVDFWTYGSYNSPLHF
TGTGCCAGCAGCCAAGAATTCGTCGATTTCTGGACTTATGGTTCCTATAATTCACCCCTCCACTTT
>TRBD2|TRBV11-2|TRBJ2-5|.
CASSLDGRRPRAGGGETQYF
TGTGCCAGCAGCTTAGATGGCCGAAGGCCAAGGGCGGGAGGGGGTGAGACCCAGTACTTC
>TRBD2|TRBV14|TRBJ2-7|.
CASSATSGSLPAKKYF
TGTGCCAGCAGTGCAACTAGCGGGAGTCTCCCGGCGAAGAAGTACTTC
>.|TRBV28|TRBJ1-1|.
CASRTGGDTEAFF
TGTGCCAGCAGGACGGGGGGGGACACTGAAGCTTTCTTT
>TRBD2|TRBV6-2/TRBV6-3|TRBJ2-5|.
CASSLGYLAGEETQYF
TGTGCCAGCAGTTTAGGGTATCTAGCGGGGGAAGAGACCCAGTACTTC
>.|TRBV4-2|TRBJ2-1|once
CASSQANRNNEQFF
TGTGCCAGCAGCCAAGCTAACAGAAACAATGAGCAGTTCTTC
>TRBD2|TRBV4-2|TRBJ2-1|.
CASSQTSGGAENEQFF
TGTGCCAGCAGCCAGACTAGCGGGGGGGCGGAGAATGAGCAGTTCTTC
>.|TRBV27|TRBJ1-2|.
CASSERRRGLEGYTF
TGTGCCAGCAGTGAGCGTCGAAGGGGTTTGGAGGGCTACACCTTC
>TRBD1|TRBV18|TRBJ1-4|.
CASSPGDSHNEKLFF
TGTGCCAGCTCACCTGGGGACAGCCATAATGAAAAACTGTTTTTT
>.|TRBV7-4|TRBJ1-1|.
CATPGPWGHRVAFF
TGTGCCACCCCCGGACCCTGGGGGCATAGGGTAGCTTTCTTT
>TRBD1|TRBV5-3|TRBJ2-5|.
CARSWGQPGVQETQYF
TGTGCCAGAAGCTGGGGACAGCCTGGGGTACAAGAGACCCAGTACTTC
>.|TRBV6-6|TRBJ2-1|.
CASMRGTDYNEQFF
TGTGCCAGCATGCGCGGGACCGACTACAATGAGCAGTTCTTC
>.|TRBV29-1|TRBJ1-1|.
CSLSRAGNTEAFF
TGCAGCCTATCCCGAGCAGGGAACACTGAAGCTTTCTTT
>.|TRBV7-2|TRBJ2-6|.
CASSVRGSGANVLTF
TGTGCCAGCAGCGTAAGGGGATCTGGGGCCAACGTCCTGACTTTC
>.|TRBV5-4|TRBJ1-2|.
CAIAGQNYGYTF
TGTGCCATCGCCGGACAGAACTATGGCTACACCTTC
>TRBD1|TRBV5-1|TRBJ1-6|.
CASSWDWDRSTPLHF
TGCGCCAGCAGCTGGGATTGGGACAGGAGCACACCCCTCCACTTT
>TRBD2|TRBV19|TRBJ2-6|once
CASRPPGGVGANVLTF
TGTGCCAGTAGACCCCCGGGAGGGGTAGGGGCCAACGTCCTGACTTTC
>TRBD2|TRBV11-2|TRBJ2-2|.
CASSFPGGGAGELFF
TGTGCCAGCAGCTTCCCGGGCGGGGGGGCCGGGGAGCTGTTTTTT
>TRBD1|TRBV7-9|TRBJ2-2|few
CASSPYRDRVAGELFF
TGTGCCAGCAGCCCTTACCGGGACAGGGTCGCCGGGGAGCTGTTTTTT
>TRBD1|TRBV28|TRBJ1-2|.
CASSRLRDRRAYGYTF
TGTGCCAGCAGCCGCCTCCGGGACAGGAGAGCCTATGGCTACACCTTC
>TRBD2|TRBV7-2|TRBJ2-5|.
CASSFSGGYLRTQYF
TGTGCCAGCAGCTTCTCGGGAGGTTACCTTAGGACCCAGTACTTC
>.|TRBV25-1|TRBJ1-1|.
CASSLQRNTEAFF
TGTGCCAGTTCGCTACAGAGGAACACTGAAGCTTTCTTT
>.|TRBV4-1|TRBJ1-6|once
CASSHPGGTNSPLHF
TGCGCCAGCAGCCACCCCGGGGGGACTAATTCACCCCTCCACTTT